Detailed here is one TCR beta chain. No antigen is known for it. The method was immunoSEQ multiplex PCR; TCRdb's version includes in-frame clones alone and lacks a portion of them. The data contain some 130,000 clones, about 88% of them seen just once; the ten biggest clones take up about 11%. With V trimmed by 6 bases and J by 9 bases, 6 bases remained unmatched. CDR1 is MNHEY, CDR2 SVGAGI, per germline. CDR3 length: 12 amino acids. TCR sequencing covered a few patients who responded to pembrolizumab. The sample comes from a study of PD-1 blockade in mismatch repair-deficient tumors. General observations from the study: After pembrolizumab, tumor-resident clones rose rapidly, then generally contracted before radiologic responses.

The sample here was peripheral blood, taken 70 to 72 weeks after starting pembrolizumab. The sequence was obtained from an adult with mismatch repair-deficient cancer. The rearrangement joins TRBV6-5 to TRBJ2-7; the match to TRBD1 covers 9 bases. CDR3 nucleotide sequence: TGTGCCAGCAGACCGACAGGGGGGGGGCAGTACTTC. Protein product: CASRPTGGGQYF.